The clone carrying this T cell receptor (beta chain) came up a few times. This specimen belongs to a study of read filtering for tumor transcriptome and immune sequencing. From approximately 430 ng of RNA, a library with molecular barcoded alpha/delta and beta/gamma adaptors was made. TCRdb used MiXCR to reprocess the reads, holding one entry per CDR3 protein. The sample holds some 48,000 distinct CDR3 sequences; approximately 18% are singletons and the top ten take approximately 15%. Germline CDR1 and CDR2: SGHTA and FQGTGA. V dropped 0 bases and J dropped 3 bases, with 5 bases sitting between them. The CDR3 has 13 residues.

Specimen: a population of CD138-negative cells sorted from bone marrow. J is TRBJ2-5 and V is TRBV7-3, with unresolved D. The sequence was collected from a donor older than 35 with multiple myeloma. The CDR3 region is CASSLTVEETQYF. The CDR3 nucleotides read TGTGCCAGCAGCTTAACCGTTGAAGAGACCCAGTACTTC.